This T cell receptor (beta chain) was sequenced in a study of CD8 T cells in Susac syndrome. Germline loops: CDR1 GTSNPN, CDR2 SVGIG (reference sequence). This CDR3 spans 16 amino acids. Trimming at V came to 0 bases and at J to 5 bases, leaving 6 bases not matched to a gene. The RNA input was about 0.5 to 1 ug, and it was reverse transcribed with random hexamers. From the immunoSEQ multiplex PCR reads, TCRdb called clonotypes with MiXCR, one entry per CDR3 protein. Of some 200,000 distinct CDR3 sequences in the sample, approximately 95% were seen once. The TCR sequence derives from a human donor with multiple sclerosis. This sequence joins TRBV30 and TRBJ2-2; 10 bases align to TRBD2. The source material was CD4+ T cells from PBMCs. In DNA, the CDR3 is TGTGCCTGGAGTGTCCTAGCGGGAGTAGGGACCGGGGAGCTGTTTTTT. Amino acid sequence: CAWSVLAGVGTGELFF.